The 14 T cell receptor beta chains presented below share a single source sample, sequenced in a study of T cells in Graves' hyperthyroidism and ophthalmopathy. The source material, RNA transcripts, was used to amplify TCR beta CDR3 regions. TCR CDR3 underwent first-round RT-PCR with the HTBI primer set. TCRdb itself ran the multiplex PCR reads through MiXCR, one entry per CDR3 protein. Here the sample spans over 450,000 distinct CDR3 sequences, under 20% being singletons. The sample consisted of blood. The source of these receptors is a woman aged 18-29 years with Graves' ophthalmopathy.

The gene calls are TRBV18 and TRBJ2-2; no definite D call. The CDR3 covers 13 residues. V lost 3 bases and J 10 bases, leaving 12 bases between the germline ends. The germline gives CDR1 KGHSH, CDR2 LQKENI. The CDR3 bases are TGTGCCAGCTCACCCTTACGAGCCTCGGAGCTGTTTTTT. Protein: CASSPLRASELFF.

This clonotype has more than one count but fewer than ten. The CDR3 DNA is TGCGCCAGCAGCCAAGAATTGAGGGCTGGAAACACCATATATTTT. Protein product: CASSQELRAGNTIYF. The chain carries TRBV4-1 and TRBJ1-3; no reliable D call. V gave up 0 bases and J gave up 2 bases, with 8 bases separating them. The CDR3 contains 15 residues. The V gene's germline CDR1 is MGHRA and CDR2 YSYEKL.

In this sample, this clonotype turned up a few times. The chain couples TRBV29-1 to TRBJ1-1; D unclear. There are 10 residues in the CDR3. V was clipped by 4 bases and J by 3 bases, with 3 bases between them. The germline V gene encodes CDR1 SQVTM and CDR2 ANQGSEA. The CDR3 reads CSVGDTEAFF. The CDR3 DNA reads TGCAGCGTTGGGGACACTGAAGCTTTCTTT.

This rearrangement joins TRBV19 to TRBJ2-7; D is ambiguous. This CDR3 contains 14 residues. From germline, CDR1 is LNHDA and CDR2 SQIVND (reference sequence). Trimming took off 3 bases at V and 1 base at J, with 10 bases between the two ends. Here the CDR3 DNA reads TGTGCCAGTAGTATCGTTGGAGAATCCTACGAGCAGTACTTC. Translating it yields CASSIVGESYEQYF.

CDR3 DNA sequence: TGTGCCAGCAGTGACGAGGGAAGCTCTGCCCATGAGCAGTTCTTC. Its protein product is CASSDEGSSAHEQFF. The gene calls are TRBV6-4 and TRBJ2-1; TRBD2 is a possible D gene (5 bases). Germline V lookup: CDR1 MRHNA, CDR2 SNTAGT. V gave up 2 bases and J gave up 8 bases, with 16 bases separating them. This CDR3 contains 15 residues.

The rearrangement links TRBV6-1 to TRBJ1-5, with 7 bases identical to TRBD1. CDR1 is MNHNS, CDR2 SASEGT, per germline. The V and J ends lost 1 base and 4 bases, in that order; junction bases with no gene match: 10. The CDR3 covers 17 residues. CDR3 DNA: TGTGCCAGCAGTGAAGAACAGGGGACGTTGGGAAATCAGCCCCAGCATTTT. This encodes CASSEEQGTLGNQPQHF.

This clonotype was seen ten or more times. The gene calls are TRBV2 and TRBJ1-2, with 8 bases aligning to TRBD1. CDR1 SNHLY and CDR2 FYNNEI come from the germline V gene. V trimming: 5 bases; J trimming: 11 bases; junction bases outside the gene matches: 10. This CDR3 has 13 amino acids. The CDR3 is CASSTVRGTGYTF. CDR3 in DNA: TGTGCCAGCAGTACTGTACGCGGGACAGGTTACACCTTC.

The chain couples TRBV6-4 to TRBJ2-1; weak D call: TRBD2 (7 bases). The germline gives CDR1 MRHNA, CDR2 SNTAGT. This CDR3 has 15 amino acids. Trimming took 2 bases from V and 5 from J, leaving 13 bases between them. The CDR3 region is CASSDEGGPNNEQFF. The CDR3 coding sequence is TGTGCCAGCAGTGACGAGGGGGGGCCTAACAATGAGCAGTTCTTC.

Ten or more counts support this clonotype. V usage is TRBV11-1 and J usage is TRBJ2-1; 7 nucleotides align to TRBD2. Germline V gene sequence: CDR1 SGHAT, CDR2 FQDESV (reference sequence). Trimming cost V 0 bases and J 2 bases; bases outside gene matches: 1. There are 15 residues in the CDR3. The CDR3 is CASSLALAAYNEQFF. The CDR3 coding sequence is TGTGCCAGCAGCTTAGCTCTAGCGGCCTACAATGAGCAGTTCTTC.

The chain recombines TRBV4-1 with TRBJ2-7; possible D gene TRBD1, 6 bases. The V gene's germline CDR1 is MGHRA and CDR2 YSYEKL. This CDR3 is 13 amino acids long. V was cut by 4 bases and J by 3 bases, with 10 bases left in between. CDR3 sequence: CASSLRDIYEQYF. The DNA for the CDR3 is TGCGCCAGCAGCCTCCGGGACATCTACGAGCAGTACTTC.

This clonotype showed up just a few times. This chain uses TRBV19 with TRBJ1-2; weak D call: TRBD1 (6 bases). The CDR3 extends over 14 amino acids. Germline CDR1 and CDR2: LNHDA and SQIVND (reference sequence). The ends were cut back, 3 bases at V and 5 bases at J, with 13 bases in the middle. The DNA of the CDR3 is TGTGCCAGTAGTATTGGGGCAGGGGCTTATGGCTACACCTTC. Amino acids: CASSIGAGAYGYTF.

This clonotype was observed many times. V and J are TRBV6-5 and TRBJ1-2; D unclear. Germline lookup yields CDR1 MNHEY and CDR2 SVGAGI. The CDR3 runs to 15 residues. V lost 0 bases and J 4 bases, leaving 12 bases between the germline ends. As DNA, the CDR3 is TGTGCCAGCAGTTACTCGGCAACGGCGGTCTATGGCTACACCTTC. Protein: CASSYSATAVYGYTF.

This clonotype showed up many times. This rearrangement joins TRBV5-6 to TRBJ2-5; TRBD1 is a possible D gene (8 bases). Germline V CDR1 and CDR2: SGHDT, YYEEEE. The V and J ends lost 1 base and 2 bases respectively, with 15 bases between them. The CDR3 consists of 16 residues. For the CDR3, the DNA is TGTGCCAGCAGCTTGCTTAAACAGGGGGGGCAAGAGACCCAGTACTTC. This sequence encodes CASSLLKQGGQETQYF.

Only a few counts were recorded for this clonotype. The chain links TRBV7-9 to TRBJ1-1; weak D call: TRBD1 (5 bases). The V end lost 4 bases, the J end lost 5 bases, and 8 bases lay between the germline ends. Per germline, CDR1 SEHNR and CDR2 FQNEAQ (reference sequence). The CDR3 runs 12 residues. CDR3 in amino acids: CASSSGRTEAFF. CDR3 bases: TGTGCCAGCAGCTCAGGGCGGACTGAAGCTTTCTTT.